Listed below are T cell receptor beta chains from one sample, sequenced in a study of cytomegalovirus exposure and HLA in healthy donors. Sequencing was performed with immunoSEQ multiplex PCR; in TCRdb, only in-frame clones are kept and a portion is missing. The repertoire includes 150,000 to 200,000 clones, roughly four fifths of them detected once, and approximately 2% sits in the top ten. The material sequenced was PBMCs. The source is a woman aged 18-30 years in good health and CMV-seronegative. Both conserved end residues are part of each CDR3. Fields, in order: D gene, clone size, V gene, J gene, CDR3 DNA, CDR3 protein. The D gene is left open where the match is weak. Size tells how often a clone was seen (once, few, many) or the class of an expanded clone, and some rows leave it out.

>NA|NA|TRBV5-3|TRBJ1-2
TGTGCCAGAAGCTCGTACAGGGACCTTGCCTATGGCTACACCTTC
CARSSYRDLAYGYTF
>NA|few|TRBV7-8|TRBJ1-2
TGTGCCAGCAGCGGATACAGGTCCGGTAACTATGGCTACACCTTC
CASSGYRSGNYGYTF
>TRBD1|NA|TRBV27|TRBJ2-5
TGTGCCAGCAGTACGGGGACAGGGCGAGGAGAGACCCAGTACTTC
CASSTGTGRGETQYF
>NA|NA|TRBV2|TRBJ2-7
TGTGCCAGAGGGACTCTCTACGAGCAGTACTTC
CARGTLYEQYF
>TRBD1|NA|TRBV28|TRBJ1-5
TGTGCCAGCAGTTCCGGGACAGATTATCAGCCCCAGCATTTT
CASSSGTDYQPQHF
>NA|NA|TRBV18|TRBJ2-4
TGTGCCAGCTCACCACGGACAGATCTAGCCAAAAACATTCAGTACTTC
CASSPRTDLAKNIQYF
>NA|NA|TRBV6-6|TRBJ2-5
TGTGCCAGCCACAGGGGGGGAGTAGAGACCCAGTACTTC
CASHRGGVETQYF
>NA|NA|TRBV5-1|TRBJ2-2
TGCGCCACTAACCTGGGGGCCGCGAACACCGGGGAGCTGTTTTTT
CATNLGAANTGELFF
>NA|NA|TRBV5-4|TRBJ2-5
TGTGCCAGCAGCTTGGCAAGGGAGTTAGAGACCCAGTACTTC
CASSLARELETQYF
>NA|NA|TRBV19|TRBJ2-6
TGTGCCAGTAGAGACAGGCAACCGCTCTCGGAAGCTGGGGCCAACGTCCTGACTTTC
CASRDRQPLSEAGANVLTF
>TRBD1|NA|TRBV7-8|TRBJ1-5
TGTGCCAGCAGCTTGGGCGGACAGGGGAATCAGCCCCAGCATTTT
CASSLGGQGNQPQHF
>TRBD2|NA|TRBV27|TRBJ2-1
TGTGCCAGCAGTTCACTAGCGGGGCGGGTAAATGAGCAGTTCTTC
CASSSLAGRVNEQFF
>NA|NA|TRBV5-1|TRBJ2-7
TGCGCCAGCAGCTCTGGGGGGTGGTGGAGGGAGAACTACGAGCAGTACTTC
CASSSGGWWRENYEQYF
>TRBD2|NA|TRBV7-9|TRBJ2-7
TGTTCCAGCAGCTTAGGGGATTGGACTAGCGGACTAGAGCAGTACTTC
CSSSLGDWTSGLEQYF
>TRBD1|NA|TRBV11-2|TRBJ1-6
TGTGCCAGCAGCTTACAAGGACAGGGGGGATATAATTCACCCCTCCACTTT
CASSLQGQGGYNSPLHF
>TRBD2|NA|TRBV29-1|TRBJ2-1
TGCAGCGTTGGATGGGCGGGGGGGTACAATGAGCAGTTCTTC
CSVGWAGGYNEQFF
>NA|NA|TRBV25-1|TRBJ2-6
TGTACCAGCGTAGAGACTGGGGCCAACGTCCTGACTTTC
CTSVETGANVLTF
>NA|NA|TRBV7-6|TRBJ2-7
TGTGCCAGCAGCTTAGACCCCCGGGATGAGCAGTACTTC
CASSLDPRDEQYF
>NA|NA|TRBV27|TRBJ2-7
TGTGCCAGCAGTTTTTCCGCGACCCGACAAAGACGGGGATTTTACGAGCAGTACTTC
CASSFSATRQRRGFYEQYF
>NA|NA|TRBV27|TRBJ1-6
TGTGCCAGCAGTTTGAAACCCCCCCTCGGGAGCTCCTATAATTCACCCCTCCACTTT
CASSLKPPLGSSYNSPLHF
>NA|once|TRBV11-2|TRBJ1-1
TGTGCCAGCAGCTTCGCAGGGGCCGCAAAGGGGGCTTTCTTT
CASSFAGAAKGAFF
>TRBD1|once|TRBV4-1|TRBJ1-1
TGCGCCAGCAGCCAAGAAGGGGACAGTTACACTGAAGCTTTCTTT
CASSQEGDSYTEAFF
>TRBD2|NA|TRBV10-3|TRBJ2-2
TGTGCCATCAGTGAGTCGAGCCCTAGCGGTGGCGGGGAGCTGTTTTTT
CAISESSPSGGGELFF
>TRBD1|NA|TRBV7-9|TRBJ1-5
TGTTCCAGCAGCTTAGGGGACAGCGGCGTTCAGCCCCAGCATTTT
CSSSLGDSGVQPQHF
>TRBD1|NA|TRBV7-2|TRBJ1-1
TGTGCCAGCAGCTTCTGGGACAGCAACACTGAAGCTTTCTTT
CASSFWDSNTEAFF
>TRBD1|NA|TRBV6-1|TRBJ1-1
TGTGCCAGCAGCTCTGGGACAGCCCTGAACACTGAAGCTTTCTTT
CASSSGTALNTEAFF
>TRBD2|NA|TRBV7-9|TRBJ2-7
TGTTCCAGCAGCTTAGGACTAGCGGGAGTCAGCTCCTACGAGCAGTACTTC
CSSSLGLAGVSSYEQYF
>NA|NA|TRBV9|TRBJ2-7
TGTGCCAGCAGCGTAGAGGCTAGAACCTACGAGCAGTACTTC
CASSVEARTYEQYF
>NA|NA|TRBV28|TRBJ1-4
TGTGCCAGCAGTTTATGGGGCAGTCAACCTGCAACTAATGAAAAACTGTTTTTT
CASSLWGSQPATNEKLFF
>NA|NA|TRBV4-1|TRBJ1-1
TGCGCCAGCAGCCAAGTTCCAAACACTGAAGCTTTCTTT
CASSQVPNTEAFF
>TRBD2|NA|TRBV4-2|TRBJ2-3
TGTGCCAGCAGCCAACTTGGACTAGCGGGGGGGCTAGGGGATACGCAGTATTTT
CASSQLGLAGGLGDTQYF
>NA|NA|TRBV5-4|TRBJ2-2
TGTGCCAGCAGCCGGGGGTTTGAGCTGTTTTTT
CASSRGFELFF
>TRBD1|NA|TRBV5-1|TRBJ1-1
TGCGCCAGCACCCTGACAGGGGGCACTGAAGCTTTCTTT
CASTLTGGTEAFF
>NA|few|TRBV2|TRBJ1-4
TGTGCCAGCAGTCCCCACCCCGGGGAGGCTAATGAAAAACTGTTTTTT
CASSPHPGEANEKLFF
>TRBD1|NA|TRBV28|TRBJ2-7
TGTGCCAGCAGCCCGCCGGGACAGGGATTGAGGGAGCAGTACTTC
CASSPPGQGLREQYF
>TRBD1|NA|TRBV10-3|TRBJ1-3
TGTGCCATCAGTGAGTCGTGGAGACAGGGGGCGCGGGGTTCTGGAAACACCATATATTTT
CAISESWRQGARGSGNTIYF
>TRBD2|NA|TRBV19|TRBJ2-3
TGTGCCAGTAGTATCTTCGCGGGGGGGTTCGATACGCAGTATTTT
CASSIFAGGFDTQYF
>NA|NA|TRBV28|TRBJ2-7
TGTGCCAGCAGTTCCATCTACGAGCAGTACTTC
CASSSIYEQYF
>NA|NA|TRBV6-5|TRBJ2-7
TGTGCCAGCAGTTATTTTCAGGGTGGCGAGCAGTACTTC
CASSYFQGGEQYF
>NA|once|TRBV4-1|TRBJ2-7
TGCGCCAGCAGCCAACTCTCCCTGGGGGCCAACGAGCAGTACTTC
CASSQLSLGANEQYF
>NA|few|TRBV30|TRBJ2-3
TGTGCCTGGCGTACTTCTAGCACAGATACGCAGTATTTT
CAWRTSSTDTQYF
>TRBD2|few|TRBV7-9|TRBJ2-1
TGTGCCAGCAGCTCAAATAGCGGGGCCAGCTCCTACAATGAGCAGTTCTTC
CASSSNSGASSYNEQFF
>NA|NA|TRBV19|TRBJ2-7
TGTGCCAGTAGTATAGTAGGGGCAGGCGGCTACGAGCAGTACTTC
CASSIVGAGGYEQYF
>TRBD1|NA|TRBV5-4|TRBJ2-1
TGTGCCAGCAGCCAAGAAGGGGGGGACAGGGGCAATGAGCAGTTCTTC
CASSQEGGDRGNEQFF
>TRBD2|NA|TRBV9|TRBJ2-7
TGTGCCAGCAGCGTACGGACTAGCGGGAGTATCTTCGAGCAGTACTTC
CASSVRTSGSIFEQYF
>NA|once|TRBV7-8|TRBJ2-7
TGTGCCAGCAGCTTATGGGGGCGCGGACGGGACGAGCAGTACTTC
CASSLWGRGRDEQYF
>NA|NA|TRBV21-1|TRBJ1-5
TGTGCCAGCAGCAAAGCCCCCACAGATAGCAATCAGCCCCAGCATTTT
CASSKAPTDSNQPQHF
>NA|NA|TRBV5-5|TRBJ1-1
TGTGCCAAAAGGGGGACTGAAGCTTTCTTT
CAKRGTEAFF
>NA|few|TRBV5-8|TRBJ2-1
TGTGCCAGCAGCCCGCCTCCGGCGGGGAAAGACTACAATGAGCAGTTCTTC
CASSPPPAGKDYNEQFF
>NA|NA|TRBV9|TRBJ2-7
TGTGCCAGCAGCGTAGCGGGTGGCCACGAGCAGTACTTC
CASSVAGGHEQYF
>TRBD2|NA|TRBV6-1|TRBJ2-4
TGTGCCAGCAGTGAAAATTGGGGGGGGGAACGCGGAAACATTCAGTACTTC
CASSENWGGERGNIQYF
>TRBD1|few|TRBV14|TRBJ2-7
TGTGCCAGCAGCCAAGTAACAGGGGGCATCAACGAGCAGTACTTC
CASSQVTGGINEQYF
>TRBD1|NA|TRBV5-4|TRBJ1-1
TGTGCCAGCAGCTCAGGGACAGGGGGCAACACTGAAGCTTTCTTT
CASSSGTGGNTEAFF
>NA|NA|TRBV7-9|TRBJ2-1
TGTGCCAGCAGCTCCCTCGAACAGGGATCCTACAATGAGCAGTTCTTC
CASSSLEQGSYNEQFF
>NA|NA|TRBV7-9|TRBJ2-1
TGTGCCAGCAGCAAAACGGGGGTTTTGAATGAGCAGTTCTTC
CASSKTGVLNEQFF